This T cell receptor (beta chain) was identified during a study of T cells after yellow fever vaccination. This clonotype was picked up many times. TCRdb reprocessed the 5' RACE reads via MiXCR and lists one record per CDR3 protein. This table holds under 50,000 distinct CDR3 sequences, roughly 6.4% found once. Germline CDR1 is DFQATT and CDR2 is SNEGSKA (reference sequence). The CDR3 extends over 14 amino acids. Between the trimmed V and J ends, which lost 0 bases and 7 bases, there was a span of 15 bases. The specimen was PBMCs, either bulk or a sorted T-cell subset (CD4+, CD8+, memory, or dextramer-sorted; not recorded which), collected 45 days after the yellow fever booster vaccination. This chain joins TRBV20-1 and TRBJ2-5; D gene ambiguous. This receptor was taken from a man in his thirties or forties who received the YFV17D yellow fever vaccine. Written as DNA, the CDR3 is TGCAGTGCTAGAGAATTCGGAGTAGTCGTGACCCAGTACTTC. This gives the protein CSAREFGVVVTQYF.